This T cell receptor beta chain was retrieved from a study of multiple sclerosis patients with progressive multifocal leukoencephalopathy. CDR3 length: 14 amino acids. The V end was cut by 3 bases, the J end by 9 bases, with 18 bases between. Germline V gives CDR1 SGHRS, CDR2 YFSETQ. The time point was: before natalizumab initiation. Every listed patient previously received interferon beta; all PML patients were women. Repertoires were generated with immunoSEQ multiplex PCR, while TCRdb's copy carries only in-frame clones and drops some. The sample has tens of thousands of clones, more than 85% seen once.

The genes are TRBV5-1 and TRBJ2-5, with D perhaps TRBD2 (6 bases). What was sequenced was PBMCs. The receptor was isolated from a man between 25 and 39 years old with multiple sclerosis. Written as DNA, the CDR3 is TGCGCCAGCAGCTCTCCGGGGGACCAAGGGGCCCAGTACTTC. Translation gives CASSSPGDQGAQYF.